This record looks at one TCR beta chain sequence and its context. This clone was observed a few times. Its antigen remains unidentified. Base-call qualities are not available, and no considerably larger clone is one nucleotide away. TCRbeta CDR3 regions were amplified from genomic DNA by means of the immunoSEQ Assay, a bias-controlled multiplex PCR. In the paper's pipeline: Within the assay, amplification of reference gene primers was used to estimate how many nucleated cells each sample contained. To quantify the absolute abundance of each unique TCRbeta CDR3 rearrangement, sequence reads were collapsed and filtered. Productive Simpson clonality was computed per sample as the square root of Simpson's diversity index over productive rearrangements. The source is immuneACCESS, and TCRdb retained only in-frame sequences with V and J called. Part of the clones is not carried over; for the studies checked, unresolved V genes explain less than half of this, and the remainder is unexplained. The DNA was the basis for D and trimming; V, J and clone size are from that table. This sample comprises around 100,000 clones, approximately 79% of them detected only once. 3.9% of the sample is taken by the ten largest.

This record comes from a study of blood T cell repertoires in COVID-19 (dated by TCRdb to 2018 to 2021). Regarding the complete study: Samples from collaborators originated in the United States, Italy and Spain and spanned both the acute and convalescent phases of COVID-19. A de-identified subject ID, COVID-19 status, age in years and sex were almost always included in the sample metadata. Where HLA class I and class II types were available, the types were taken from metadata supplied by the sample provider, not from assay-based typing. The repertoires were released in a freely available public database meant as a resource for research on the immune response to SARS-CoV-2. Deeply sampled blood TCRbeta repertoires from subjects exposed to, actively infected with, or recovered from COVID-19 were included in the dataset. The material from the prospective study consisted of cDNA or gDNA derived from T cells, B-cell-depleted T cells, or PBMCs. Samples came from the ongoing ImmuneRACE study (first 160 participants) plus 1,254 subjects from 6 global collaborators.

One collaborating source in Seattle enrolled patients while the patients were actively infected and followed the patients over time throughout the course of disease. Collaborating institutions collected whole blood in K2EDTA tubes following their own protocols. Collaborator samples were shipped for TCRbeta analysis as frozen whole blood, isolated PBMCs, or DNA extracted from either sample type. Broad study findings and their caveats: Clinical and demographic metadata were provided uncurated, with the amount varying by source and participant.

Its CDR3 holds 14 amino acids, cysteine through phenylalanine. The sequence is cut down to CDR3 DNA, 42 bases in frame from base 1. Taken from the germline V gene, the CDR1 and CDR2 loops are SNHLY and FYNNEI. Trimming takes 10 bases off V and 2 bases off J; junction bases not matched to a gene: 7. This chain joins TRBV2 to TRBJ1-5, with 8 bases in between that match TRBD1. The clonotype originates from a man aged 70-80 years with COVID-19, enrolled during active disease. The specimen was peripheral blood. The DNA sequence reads TGTGCCACCTCAGGGGGCGCGGGCAATCAGCCCCAGCATTTT. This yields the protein CATSGGAGNQPQHF.